These 11 T cell receptor beta chains share one sample of origin, sequenced in a study of T cells after yellow fever vaccination. TCRdb reprocessed the 5' RACE reads with MiXCR, giving one entry per CDR3 protein. The table lists some 300,000 distinct CDR3 sequences, approximately 8% of them singletons, with roughly a sixth in the top ten. This specimen consisted of PBMCs, obtained more than 35 days after the first yellow fever vaccination. These receptors came from a man aged 18 to 30 who received the YFV17D yellow fever vaccine.

This clonotype was observed a handful of times. This chain uses TRBV20-1 with TRBJ1-4; 7 nucleotides match TRBD1. The germline V gene has CDR1 DFQATT and CDR2 SNEGSKA (reference sequence). Losses at the gene ends were 0 bases for V and 8 bases for J; bases not matched to a gene: 6. CDR3 length equals 14 residues. CDR3 nucleotide sequence: TGCAGTGCTAGAGATCCACAGGGGAACGAAAAACTGTTTTTT. It translates to CSARDPQGNEKLFF.

This clonotype was counted between two and nine times. The chain couples TRBV6-2 or TRBV6-3 to TRBJ2-3, with TRBD2 matching over 8 bases. This CDR3 comprises 14 residues. Germline V CDR1 and CDR2: MNHEY, SVGEGT. The V segment lost 8 bases and the J segment 2 bases; nucleotides outside the gene matches: 6. CDR3: CASDRAGDTDTQYF. For the CDR3, the DNA is TGTGCCAGCGATCGAGCGGGGGACACAGATACGCAGTATTTT.

This sequence joins TRBV6-5 and TRBJ2-3; TRBD1 might be the D (6 bases). The V gene's germline CDR1 is MNHEY and CDR2 SVGAGI. Trimming stripped 0 bases from V and 3 bases from J, with 16 bases between. The CDR3 is 17 amino acids. The CDR3 loop reads CASSYSMLGALTDTQYF. The CDR3 DNA reads TGTGCCAGCAGTTACTCGATGTTGGGGGCTTTGACAGATACGCAGTATTTT.

V and J are TRBV24-1 and TRBJ2-1, with D uncertain. V was shortened by 4 bases and J by 6 bases, with 9 bases between the two germline ends. Germline V gene data show CDR1 as KGHDR and CDR2 as SFDVKD. The CDR3 has 13 residues. The CDR3 sequence: CATSEGRANEQFF. The CDR3 coding sequence is TGTGCCACCAGTGAAGGCCGGGCCAATGAGCAGTTCTTC.

This clonotype was counted only a few times. The V gene is TRBV29-1, the J gene TRBJ2-3; D call uncertain. Trimming took off 3 bases at V and 3 bases at J, with 7 bases between the two ends. The CDR3 has 12 amino acids. CDR1 SQVTM and CDR2 ANQGSEA come from the germline V gene. CDR3 in DNA: TGCAGCGTTGAGTATGGGACAGATACGCAGTATTTT. This encodes CSVEYGTDTQYF.

This clonotype appeared many times. The chain joins TRBV5-1 to TRBJ2-7; D call uncertain. Trimming stripped 3 bases from V and 0 bases from J, with 4 bases between. Germline V gene data show CDR1 as SGHRS and CDR2 as YFSETQ. The CDR3 sequence is 12 residues long. CDR3 sequence: CASSYDSYEQYF. The CDR3 region has the DNA TGCGCCAGCAGCTACGACTCCTACGAGCAGTACTTC.

This clonotype showed up just a few times. CDR3 in amino acids: CASSSRRTGKETQYF. In nucleotides, the CDR3 is TGTGCCAGCAGTTCCCGAAGGACAGGAAAAGAGACCCAGTACTTC. The V call is TRBV28, the J call TRBJ2-5, with 7 bases lining up with TRBD1. Trimming at V came to 4 bases and at J to 3 bases, leaving 8 bases not matched to a gene. Germline lookup yields CDR1 MDHEN and CDR2 SYDVKM. This CDR3 is 15 amino acids long.

This clonotype came up a few times. This chain connects TRBV10-3 to TRBJ1-1; D is unclear. V was trimmed by 0 bases and J by 5 bases, leaving 7 bases between them. The CDR3 length is 13 residues. Germline V gene lookup returns CDR1 ENHRY and CDR2 SYGVKD. CDR3 coding DNA: TGTGCCATCAGTGAGTCGGTAGGGACTGAAGCTTTCTTT. Translating it yields CAISESVGTEAFF.

This clonotype was seen more than once but under ten times. This chain uses TRBV20-1 with TRBJ1-2; D remains ambiguous. The CDR3 has 15 amino acids. The ends were cut back, 2 bases at V and 3 bases at J, with 16 bases in the middle. Germline CDR1 reads DFQATT; CDR2 reads SNEGSKA (reference sequence). Here the CDR3 reads CSARPSVLPDYGYTF. The CDR3 DNA follows: TGCAGTGCTAGACCCAGTGTGTTACCTGACTATGGCTACACCTTC.

The chain recombines TRBV13 with TRBJ2-3; D perhaps matches TRBD1 (6 bases). The V gene's germline CDR1 is PRHDT and CDR2 FYEKMQ (reference sequence). The CDR3 loop spans 17 amino acids. With 3 bases removed from V and 7 bases from J, the gap between germline ends came to 23 bases. CDR3 sequence reads: CASSFFYTGSSRNTQYF. In DNA, the CDR3 is TGTGCCAGCAGCTTCTTTTATACAGGGAGTTCACGGAATACGCAGTATTTT.

The chain uses TRBV7-6 and TRBJ1-5; possibly TRBD1 for D (6 bases). The ends were cut back, 5 bases at V and 9 bases at J, with 20 bases in the middle. The CDR3 contains 15 residues. CDR1 SGHVS and CDR2 FNYEAQ come from the germline V gene. The CDR3 protein is CASSPYQGPSWPQHF. The CDR3 DNA follows: TGTGCCAGCAGCCCTTATCAGGGGCCGTCATGGCCCCAGCATTTT.